Sequencing of this TCR beta chain was carried out in a study of technical replicates of blood from a few donors. CDR1 is MNHEY, CDR2 SVGAGI, per germline. This CDR3 region has 11 residues. After removal of 2 bases from V and 11 bases from J, the junction contained 1 base not matched to a gene. Produced via immunoSEQ multiplex PCR; TCRdb's table is partial and in-frame only. The table lists more than 70,000 clones, around nine tenths of them singletons. This sequence joins TRBV6-5 and TRBJ2-3, with TRBD2 matching over 7 bases. The sequence was obtained from a human donor in good health. The sequenced material came from T cells isolated from PBMCs. The CDR3 region has the DNA TGTGCCAGCAGTTACCGGGGGGTGCAGTATTTT. This encodes CASSYRGVQYF.